A single T cell receptor beta chain is shown here with its context. The antigen is undetermined. The source of the sample is a study of T-cell reconstitution after alpha-beta-depleted transplantation in children. Study outcomes and limitations: At the one-year point after transplant, T-cell counts and TCRbeta diversity were found to come mostly from T cells that had been newly produced. Expanded graft clones numbering several hundred reportedly gave rise to alpha-beta T cells about two months after transplant.

Using unique molecular identifiers, the investigators prepared the TCRbeta library. TCRdb re-analysed the PCR reads in MiXCR, keeping a single row per CDR3 protein. The sample contains about 460,000 distinct CDR3 sequences, more than 9% of which appear only once. The germline V gene encodes CDR1 DFQATT and CDR2 SNEGSKA (reference sequence). V lost 0 bases and J 1 base, leaving 12 bases between the germline ends. The CDR3 extends over 15 amino acids. This TCR was sampled from a child aged 2-9 years with inherited bone marrow failure, due to receive a stem cell transplant. The specimen comprised PBMCs, sampled before TCRalphabeta/CD19-depleted stem cell transplant. The chain employs TRBV20-1 and TRBJ1-1, with unresolved D. The CDR3 is CSARDMTEWNTEAFF. Written as DNA, the CDR3 is TGCAGTGCTAGAGATATGACTGAGTGGAACACTGAAGCTTTCTTT.